These T cell receptor beta chains were read from a single sample in a study of OX40 agonist ivuxolimab in advanced cancers. Method: immunoSEQ multiplex PCR; TCRdb's copy keeps in-frame clones and lacks some. Of more than 80,000 clones listed, 91% are singletons. Here the sequenced sample was CD4+ or CD8+ T cells sorted from blood, taken in a trial of the OX40 agonist ivuxolimab. The receptors originated from an adult with an advanced solid tumor such as melanoma, head and neck, liver or kidney cancer. Each CDR3 is given with its conserved first and last residue. Each record gives: clone size, V gene, D gene, J gene, CDR3 DNA, CDR3 protein. D genes are given only for firm matches. A row's size may be missing; if present it is once, few, many or a size class.

-	TRBV5-1	TRBD1	TRBJ2-5	TGCGCCAGCAGCTTGGAGGGGACAGTAAGAGAGACCCAGTACTTC	CASSLEGTVRETQYF
-	TRBV5-1	-	TRBJ2-5	TGCGCCAGCAGCCCTGGCGATGGAGAGACCCAGTACTTC	CASSPGDGETQYF
-	TRBV15	-	TRBJ2-7	TGTGCCACCAGCACTAGTGTGGGGGAGCAGTACTTC	CATSTSVGEQYF
-	TRBV7-3	TRBD1	TRBJ1-4	TGTGCCAGCAGCCCCACAGGGGGCGGGAATGAAAAACTGTTTTTT	CASSPTGGGNEKLFF
-	TRBV18	TRBD1	TRBJ1-4	TGTGCCAGCTCACCACCGACAGGGGAGGAAAAACTGTTTTTT	CASSPPTGEEKLFF
few	TRBV19	-	TRBJ1-1	TGTGCCAGTAGTATTGGCCCCGGGGGCGGTAACACTGAAGCTTTCTTT	CASSIGPGGGNTEAFF
-	TRBV6-1	-	TRBJ2-2	TGTGCCAGCAGCACCGGGACCTTTAACACCGGGGAGCTGTTTTTT	CASSTGTFNTGELFF
-	TRBV10-3	-	TRBJ1-2	TGTGCCATCAGTGAGTCGAATTTCGAGGGTGGCTACACCTTC	CAISESNFEGGYTF
-	TRBV2	TRBD2	TRBJ2-1	TGTGCCAGCAGAACTAGCGAGCTAACGGGCAATGAGCAGTTCTTC	CASRTSELTGNEQFF
-	TRBV11-2	TRBD2	TRBJ2-5	TGTGCCAGCAGCTTAGGGCTAGCGGCCCAAGAGACCCAGTACTTC	CASSLGLAAQETQYF
-	TRBV7-3	TRBD2	TRBJ2-1	TGTGCCAGCAGCCCGAGGTTAGCGGGGTACAATGAGCAGTTCTTC	CASSPRLAGYNEQFF
-	TRBV28	TRBD2	TRBJ2-1	TGTGCCAGCAGTTTGGGGTACGGGACTAGCGGGAGGGCCCAGGAGCAGTTCTTC	CASSLGYGTSGRAQEQFF
-	TRBV11-3	TRBD1	TRBJ2-3	TGTGCCAGCAGTTCCCCCCTGGGACAGACCACAGATACGCAGTATTTT	CASSSPLGQTTDTQYF
-	TRBV6-1	-	TRBJ2-7	TGTGCCAGCAGTGGTGGGACTTACTACGAGCAGTACTTC	CASSGGTYYEQYF
-	TRBV5-1	TRBD1	TRBJ1-1	TGCGCCAGCAGGGAATCAGGGGGGACTTCCCATTTGAAAGCTTTCTTT	CASRESGGTSHLKAFF
-	TRBV5-1	-	TRBJ1-2	TGCGCCAGCAGCCTCCTCCCGCAGGAGACCTATGGCTACACCTTC	CASSLLPQETYGYTF
-	TRBV5-4	-	TRBJ1-2	TGTGCCAGCAGCTCTAGGTTGTTAGGGTATGGCTACACCTTC	CASSSRLLGYGYTF
-	TRBV30	-	TRBJ2-5	TGTGCCTGGAGTGTGGGGGAGACCCAGTACTTC	CAWSVGETQYF
-	TRBV5-1	-	TRBJ1-3	TGCGCCAGCAGCACTGGACAGCACTCTGGAAACACCATATATTTT	CASSTGQHSGNTIYF
-	TRBV6-5	TRBD1	TRBJ2-7	TGTGCCAGCAGTAGGACAGGTAATGGCGAGCAGTACTTC	CASSRTGNGEQYF
-	TRBV11-2	-	TRBJ2-3	TGTGCCAGCAGCCACCTGAGAGATACGCAGTATTTT	CASSHLRDTQYF
-	TRBV5-1	TRBD2	TRBJ2-2	TGCGCCAGCAGCTCCGGACTAGCTAATACCGGGGAGCTGTTTTTT	CASSSGLANTGELFF
once	TRBV2	-	TRBJ2-1	TGTGCCAGCAAGGGAGGCGGTTACAATGAGCAGTTCTTC	CASKGGGYNEQFF